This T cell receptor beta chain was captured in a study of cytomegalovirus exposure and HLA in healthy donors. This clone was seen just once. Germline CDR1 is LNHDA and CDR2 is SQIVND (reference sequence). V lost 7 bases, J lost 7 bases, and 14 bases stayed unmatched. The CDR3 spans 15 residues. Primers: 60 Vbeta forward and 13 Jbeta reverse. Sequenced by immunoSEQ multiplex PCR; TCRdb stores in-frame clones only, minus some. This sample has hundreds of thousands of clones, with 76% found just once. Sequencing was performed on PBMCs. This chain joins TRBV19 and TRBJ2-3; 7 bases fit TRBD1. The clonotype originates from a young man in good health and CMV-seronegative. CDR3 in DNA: TGTGCCAGTACCGAAGGGGCAGGGGGAATCTATACGCAGTATTTT. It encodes CASTEGAGGIYTQYF. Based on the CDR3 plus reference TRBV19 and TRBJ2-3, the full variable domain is DGGITQSPKYLFRKEGQNVTLSCEQNLNHDAMYWYRQDPGQGLRLIYYSQIVNDFQKGDIAEGYSVSREKKESFPLTVTSAQKNPTAFYLCASTEGAGGIYTQYFGPGTRLTVL.